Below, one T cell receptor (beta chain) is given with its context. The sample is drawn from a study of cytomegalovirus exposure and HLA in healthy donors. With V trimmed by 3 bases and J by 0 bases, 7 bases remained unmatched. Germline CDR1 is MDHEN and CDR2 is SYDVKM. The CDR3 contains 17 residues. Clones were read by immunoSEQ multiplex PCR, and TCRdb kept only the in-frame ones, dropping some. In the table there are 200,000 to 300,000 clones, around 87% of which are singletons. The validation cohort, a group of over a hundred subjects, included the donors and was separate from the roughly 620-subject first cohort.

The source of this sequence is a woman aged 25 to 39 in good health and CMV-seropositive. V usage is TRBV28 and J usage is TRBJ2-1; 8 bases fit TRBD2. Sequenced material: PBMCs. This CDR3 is CASSFLAGLSSYNEQFF. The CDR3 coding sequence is TGTGCCAGCAGTTTCCTAGCGGGTTTAAGCTCCTACAATGAGCAGTTCTTC.